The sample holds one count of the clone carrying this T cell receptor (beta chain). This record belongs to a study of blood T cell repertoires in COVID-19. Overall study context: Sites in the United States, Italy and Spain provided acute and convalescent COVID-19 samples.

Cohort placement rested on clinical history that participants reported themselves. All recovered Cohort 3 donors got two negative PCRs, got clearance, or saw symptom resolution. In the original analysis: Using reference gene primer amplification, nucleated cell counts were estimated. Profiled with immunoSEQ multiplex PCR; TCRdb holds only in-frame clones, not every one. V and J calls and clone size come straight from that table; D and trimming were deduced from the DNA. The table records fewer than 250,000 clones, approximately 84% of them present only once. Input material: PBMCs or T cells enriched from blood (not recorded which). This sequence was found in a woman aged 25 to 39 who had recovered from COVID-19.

CDR3 region: CASSFRGILRDYEQYV. In DNA, the CDR3 is TGTGCCAGCAGCTTTAGAGGGATACTACGGGACTACGAGCAGTACGTC. The rearrangement links TRBV5-6 to TRBJ2-7, with D tentatively TRBD2 (5 bases). This CDR3 has 16 residues. The germline CDR1 and CDR2 sequences are SGHDT and YYEEEE. V was cut by 2 bases and J by 3 bases, with 18 bases left in between.